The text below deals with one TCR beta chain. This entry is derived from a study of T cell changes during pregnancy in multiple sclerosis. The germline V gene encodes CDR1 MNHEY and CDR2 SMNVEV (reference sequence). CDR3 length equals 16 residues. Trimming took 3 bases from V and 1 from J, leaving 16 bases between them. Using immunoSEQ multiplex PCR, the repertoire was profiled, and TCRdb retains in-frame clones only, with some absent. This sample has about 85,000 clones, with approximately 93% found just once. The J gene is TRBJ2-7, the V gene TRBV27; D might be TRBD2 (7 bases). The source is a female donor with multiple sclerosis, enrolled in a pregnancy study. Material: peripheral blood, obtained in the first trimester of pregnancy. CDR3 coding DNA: TGTGCCAGCAGTTTTGCGGGGGCCCTCCCATCCTACGAGCAGTACTTC. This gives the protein CASSFAGALPSYEQYF.